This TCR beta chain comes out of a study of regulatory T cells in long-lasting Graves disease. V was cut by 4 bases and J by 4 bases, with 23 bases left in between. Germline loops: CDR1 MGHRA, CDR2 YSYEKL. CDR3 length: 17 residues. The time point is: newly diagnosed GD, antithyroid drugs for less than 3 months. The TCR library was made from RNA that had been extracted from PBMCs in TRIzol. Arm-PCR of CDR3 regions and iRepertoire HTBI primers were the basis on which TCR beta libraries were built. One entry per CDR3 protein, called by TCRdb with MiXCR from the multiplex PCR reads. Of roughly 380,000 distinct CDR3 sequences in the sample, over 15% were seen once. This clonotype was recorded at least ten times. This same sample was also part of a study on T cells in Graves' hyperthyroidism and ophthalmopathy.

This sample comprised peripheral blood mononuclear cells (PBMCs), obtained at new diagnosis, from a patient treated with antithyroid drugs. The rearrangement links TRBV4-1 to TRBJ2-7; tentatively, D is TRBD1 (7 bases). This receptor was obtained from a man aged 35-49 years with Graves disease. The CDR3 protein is CASSRQMGETGTYEQYF. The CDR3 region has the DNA TGCGCCAGCAGCCGCCAAATGGGGGAGACAGGGACTTACGAGCAGTACTTC.